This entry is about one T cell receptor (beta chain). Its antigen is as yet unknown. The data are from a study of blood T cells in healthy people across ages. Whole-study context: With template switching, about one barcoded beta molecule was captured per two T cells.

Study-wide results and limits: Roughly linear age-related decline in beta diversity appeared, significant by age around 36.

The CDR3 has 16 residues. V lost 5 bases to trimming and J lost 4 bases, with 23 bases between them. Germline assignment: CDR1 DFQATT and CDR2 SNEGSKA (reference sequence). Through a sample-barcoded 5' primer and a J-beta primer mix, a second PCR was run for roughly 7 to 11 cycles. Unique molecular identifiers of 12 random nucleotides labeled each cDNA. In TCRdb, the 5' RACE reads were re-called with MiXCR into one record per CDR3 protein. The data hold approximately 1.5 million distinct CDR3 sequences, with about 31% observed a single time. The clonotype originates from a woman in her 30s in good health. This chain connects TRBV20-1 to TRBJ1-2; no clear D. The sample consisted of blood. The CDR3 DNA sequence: TGCAGTGCTCCCACTTGGTTACATCTTTCCCCCTATGGCTACACCTTC. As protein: CSAPTWLHLSPYGYTF.